The 8 T cell receptor beta chains given below trace back to one sample, sequenced in a study of blood T cell repertoires in COVID-19. Only in-frame clones appear in the TCRdb table, and some are missing; sequencing was by immunoSEQ multiplex PCR. The repertoire holds a few hundred thousand clones, with more than 85% as singletons. The sequencing input was peripheral blood. The receptors shown here come from a person aged 18 to 35 with COVID-19, enrolled during active disease.

This clone was detected only once. The chain combines TRBV29-1 with TRBJ2-1; TRBD2 is a possible D gene (5 bases). Germline values: CDR1 SQVTM, CDR2 ANQGSEA. The length of the CDR3 is 13 residues. The CDR3 DNA reads as TGCAGTTTTAAGGCCCTGGGGAGAAATGAGCAGTTCTTC. Translating gives CSFKALGRNEQFF.

This clone was seen a few times. The chain couples TRBV5-1 to TRBJ2-2, with D perhaps TRBD1 (6 bases). V was trimmed by 7 bases and J by 1 base, leaving 11 bases between them. Germline CDR1 is SGHRS and CDR2 is YFSETQ. This CDR3 is 14 amino acids long. The CDR3 DNA sequence: TGCGCCAGCCGCACGACAGGGAACACCGGGGAGCTGTTTTTT. It translates to CASRTTGNTGELFF.

The V call is TRBV2, the J call TRBJ1-4; 8 nucleotides agree with TRBD1. This CDR3 region has 13 residues. Unmatched junction bases numbered 6, after V lost 7 bases and J lost 8 bases. CDR1 SNHLY and CDR2 FYNNEI come from the germline V gene. The CDR3 loop reads CASKYGQGEKLFF. DNA for the CDR3: TGTGCCAGCAAGTACGGACAGGGAGAAAAACTGTTTTTT.

V is TRBV5-1 and J is TRBJ2-2; 7 nucleotides agree with TRBD2. CDR1 is SGHRS and CDR2 is YFSETQ in the germline V gene. This CDR3 has 14 amino acids. V lost 6 bases to trimming and J lost 4 bases; unmatched junction nucleotides: 6. The CDR3 spells CASKGRELTGELFF. In DNA, the CDR3 is TGCGCCAGCAAGGGGCGGGAGCTCACCGGGGAGCTGTTTTTT.

The chain employs TRBV9 and TRBJ1-1; 8 bases are shared with TRBD1. Looked up from germline, CDR1 is SGDLS and CDR2 is YYNGEE. This CDR3 region has 15 residues. V shed 0 bases and J 4 bases; nucleotides not matched to a gene: 5. This chain's CDR3 is CASSVEGQDSTEAFF. CDR3 in DNA: TGTGCCAGCAGCGTAGAGGGACAGGATAGCACTGAAGCTTTCTTT. Based on the CDR3 plus reference TRBV9 and TRBJ1-1, the full variable domain is DSGVTQTPKHLITATGQRVTLRCSPRSGDLSVYWYQQSLDQGLQFLIQYYNGEERAKGNILERFSAQQFPDLHSELNLSSLELGDSALYFCASSVEGQDSTEAFFGQGTRLTVV.

This rearrangement joins TRBV10-3 to TRBJ2-1, with 10 bases aligning to TRBD2. V lost 6 bases, J lost 3 bases, and 2 bases stayed unmatched. The CDR3 is 14 residues long. Germline lookup yields CDR1 ENHRY and CDR2 SYGVKD. The CDR3 here is CAISGLADYNEQFF. CDR3 bases: TGTGCCATCAGCGGACTAGCGGACTACAATGAGCAGTTCTTC.

This clone was seen a single time. This chain joins TRBV6-1 and TRBJ2-7; D remains unclear. The CDR3 has 14 residues. V was pared by 3 bases and J by 2 bases, with 11 bases between. Germline V gene lookup returns CDR1 MNHNS and CDR2 SASEGT. In DNA form, the CDR3 reads TGTGCCAGCAGTGAGGCAAACAGTGCCTACGAGCAGTACTTC. This gives the protein CASSEANSAYEQYF.

For this clone: A read error may produce the germline difference seen at one junction end. J is TRBJ1-1 and V is TRBV4-2; no firm D call. This CDR3 is built from 12 residues. Germline V gene sequence: CDR1 LGHNA, CDR2 YNFKEQ. Here the CDR3 reads CASSPSGAEAFF. In DNA form, the CDR3 reads TGTGCCAGCAGCCCTTCGGGAGCTGAGGCTTTCTTT.